Shown below are 20 T cell receptor beta chains from a single sample sequenced in a study of cytomegalovirus exposure and HLA in healthy donors. Sequencing was performed with immunoSEQ multiplex PCR; in TCRdb, only in-frame clones are kept and a portion is missing. This table holds 150,000 to 200,000 clones, approximately 88% found once. Material for sequencing was PBMCs. The receptors stem from a man aged 18 to 30 in good health and CMV-seropositive.

The genes are TRBV27 and TRBJ1-5, with 7 bases lining up with TRBD1. CDR3 size: 15 residues. Germline lookup yields CDR1 MNHEY and CDR2 SMNVEV (reference sequence). V trimming: 0 bases; J trimming: 7 bases; junction bases outside the gene matches: 6. CDR3 protein: CASSLSGDRRQPQHF. In DNA, the CDR3 is TGTGCCAGCAGTTTATCGGGGGACAGAAGGCAGCCCCAGCATTTT.

V is TRBV6-4 and J is TRBJ2-6; 7 bases match TRBD2. The germline V gene encodes CDR1 MRHNA and CDR2 SNTAGT. Losses at the gene ends were 9 bases for V and 0 bases for J; bases not matched to a gene: 5. This CDR3 comprises 15 residues. This chain's CDR3 is CARRGVHSGANVLTF. Here the CDR3 DNA reads TGTGCCAGACGGGGGGTACACTCTGGGGCCAACGTCCTGACTTTC.

The chain links TRBV27 to TRBJ2-4; D is unclear. The CDR3 is 12 residues long. The germline V gene has CDR1 MNHEY and CDR2 SMNVEV (reference sequence). V was clipped by 5 bases and J by 7 bases, with 9 bases between them. DNA for the CDR3: TGTGCCAGCAGTGGGCCCCGCAACATTCAGTACTTC. This translates into CASSGPRNIQYF.

V and J are TRBV30 and TRBJ2-1; 7 bases match TRBD2. The CDR3 has 15 amino acids. The V gene's germline CDR1 is GTSNPN and CDR2 SVGIG (reference sequence). Losses at the gene ends were 2 bases for V and 1 base for J; bases not matched to a gene: 5. The CDR3 DNA is TGTGCCTGGAGTAGACTAGCTACATCCTACAATGAGCAGTTCTTC. Translation gives CAWSRLATSYNEQFF.

The V gene is TRBV28, the J gene TRBJ2-5, with 7 nucleotides matching TRBD2. Trimming took 2 bases from V and 4 from J; bases not matched to a gene: 7. The length of the CDR3 is 15 residues. The germline CDR1 and CDR2 sequences are MDHEN and SYDVKM. The DNA of the CDR3 is TGTGCCAGCAGTTTAGTGGGGGGGTTGAGAGAGACCCAGTACTTC. It specifies CASSLVGGLRETQYF.

This clone has just a few counts. This rearrangement joins TRBV29-1 to TRBJ2-1, with 7 bases aligning to TRBD1. The trim removed 3 bases at V and 10 bases at J, leaving 6 bases unmatched. The germline V gene has CDR1 SQVTM and CDR2 ANQGSEA. The length of the CDR3 is 12 residues. The CDR3 DNA reads as TGCAGCGTTGATGACTGGACAGGCGAGCAGTTCTTC. Encoded protein: CSVDDWTGEQFF.

The chain couples TRBV2 to TRBJ1-2; 10 bases match TRBD1. The germline gives CDR1 SNHLY, CDR2 FYNNEI. V shed 8 bases and J 7 bases; nucleotides not matched to a gene: 4. The CDR3 sequence is 12 residues long. DNA for the CDR3: TGTGCCAGCGGGGGACAGGGGAGTGGCTACACCTTC. Translated, it gives CASGGQGSGYTF.

The chain recombines TRBV29-1 with TRBJ2-3, with 9 bases matching TRBD2. CDR3 length: 18 amino acids. Per the germline V gene, CDR1 is SQVTM and CDR2 is ANQGSEA. Germline trimming cut 1 base from V and 3 bases from J; bases unmatched to any gene: 14. The CDR3 sequence: CSVEVFGGLAGSTDTQYF. In DNA form, the CDR3 reads TGCAGCGTTGAAGTTTTCGGGGGCCTAGCGGGATCTACAGATACGCAGTATTTT.

The V call is TRBV7-9, the J call TRBJ2-4; a possible D gene is TRBD1 (5 bases). In germline, CDR1 is SEHNR, CDR2 FQNEAQ (reference sequence). The V gene lost 1 base and the J gene lost 1 base, with 8 bases spanning the gap. This CDR3 has 15 amino acids. CDR3 residues: CASSLVRAAKNIQYF. Here the CDR3 DNA reads TGTGCCAGCAGCTTAGTCAGGGCCGCCAAAAACATTCAGTACTTC.

In nucleotides, the CDR3 is TGTGCCAGCAGCGTAGTCGGTAGCGGGAGGGCCGTGGAGCTGTTTTTT. Its translation: CASSVVGSGRAVELFF. The chain couples TRBV9 to TRBJ2-2; TRBD2 matches at 11 bases. This CDR3 contains 16 residues. V lost 0 bases and J lost 10; bases outside the gene matches: 8. Germline CDR1 SGDLS, CDR2 YYNGEE.

The chain couples TRBV5-4 to TRBJ2-7, with 10 bases aligning to TRBD2. The length of the CDR3 is 17 residues. CDR1 SGHNT and CDR2 YYREEE come from the germline V gene (reference sequence). For the CDR3, the DNA is TGTGCAATCACACTCTCGAGGGCTAGCGGGAGAGGCTACGAGCAGTACTTC. This gives the protein CAITLSRASGRGYEQYF.

J is TRBJ1-5 and V is TRBV27; 9 nucleotides align to TRBD1. Germline CDR1 reads MNHEY; CDR2 reads SMNVEV (reference sequence). This CDR3 is 14 amino acids long. V gave up 5 bases and J gave up 7 bases; unmatched junction bases: 6. The CDR3 loop reads CASSQGQGGQPQHF. The DNA of the CDR3 is TGTGCCAGCAGTCAGGGACAGGGAGGACAGCCCCAGCATTTT.

The genes are TRBV11-1 and TRBJ1-1; 7 nucleotides line up with TRBD1. Germline CDR1 and CDR2: SGHAT and FQDESV (reference sequence). V lost 10 bases and J lost 4; bases outside the gene matches: 12. The CDR3 has 14 residues. The CDR3, as DNA: TGTGCCACCCACAGGGGAAGGGGCAGCACTGAAGCTTTCTTT. Protein: CATHRGRGSTEAFF.

This chain links TRBV6-1 with TRBJ2-1; 9 bases match TRBD2. V shed 8 bases and J 7 bases; nucleotides not matched to a gene: 9. The CDR3 is 14 residues long. CDR1 is MNHNS and CDR2 is SASEGT in the germline V gene. CDR3: CASLRGAGGNEQFF. The DNA of the CDR3 is TGTGCCAGCCTTAGGGGAGCGGGAGGTAATGAGCAGTTCTTC.

The rearrangement links TRBV4-2 to TRBJ2-7; 11 bases agree with TRBD1. Trimming removed 4 bases from V and 1 base from J; junction bases left unmatched: 9. The V gene's germline CDR1 is LGHNA and CDR2 YNFKEQ. This CDR3 comprises 17 residues. The CDR3 DNA follows: TGTGCCAGCAGCCCAGGGACAGGGGGTGTTGCGTCCTACGAGCAGTACTTC. Its protein product is CASSPGTGGVASYEQYF.

This clone was recorded only once. The chain has TRBV7-9 and TRBJ1-5; D is possibly TRBD1 (6 bases). The CDR3 covers 15 residues. V lost 1 base, J lost 1 base, and 8 bases lay in between. CDR1 is SEHNR, CDR2 FQNEAQ, per germline (reference sequence). CDR3 bases: TGTGCCAGCAGCTTAGGGACAGCCAGCAATCAGCCCCAGCATTTT. This sequence encodes CASSLGTASNQPQHF.

This sequence joins TRBV6-5 and TRBJ1-5; D uncertain. With 6 bases removed from V and 3 bases from J, the gap between germline ends came to 12 bases. This CDR3 has 14 amino acids. Per the germline V gene, CDR1 is MNHEY and CDR2 is SVGAGI. The CDR3 is CASSPPGFNQPQHF. For the CDR3, the DNA is TGTGCCAGCAGCCCCCCCGGGTTCAATCAGCCCCAGCATTTT.

V gene TRBV6-5 combines with J gene TRBJ2-2, with D possibly matching TRBD2 (6 bases). Germline loops: CDR1 MNHEY, CDR2 SVGAGI. The CDR3 runs 11 residues. The ends were cut back, 9 bases at V and 8 bases at J, with 10 bases in the middle. In DNA, the CDR3 is TGTGCCAGTGCCCGGGGGGGGGAGCTGTTTTTT. Translating gives CASARGGELFF.

CDR3 protein: CSVKTGDSYGYTF. The CDR3 coding sequence is TGCAGCGTCAAAACAGGGGATAGCTATGGCTACACCTTC. J is TRBJ1-2 and V is TRBV29-1; 7 bases agree with TRBD1. CDR3 length: 13 amino acids. V was clipped by 6 bases and J by 4 bases; unmatched bases: 8. The V gene's germline CDR1 is SQVTM and CDR2 ANQGSEA.

The chain employs TRBV7-3 and TRBJ2-5, with TRBD2 matching over 8 bases. V shed 5 bases and J 3 bases; nucleotides not matched to a gene: 5. The CDR3 is 14 residues long. Germline lookup yields CDR1 SGHTA and CDR2 FQGTGA. The CDR3 nucleotides read TGTGCCAGCAGCCCCCAGGGACTAGAAGAGACCCAGTACTTC. Protein sequence: CASSPQGLEETQYF.